These 25 T cell receptor beta chains originate from one sample sequenced in a study of OX40 agonist ivuxolimab in advanced cancers. The library was generated by the immunoSEQ multiplex PCR assay. The clones in this table, taken by TCRdb from immuneACCESS, are in-frame only. Not every clone is retained; where verified, under half of the shortfall comes from an unresolved V gene, and the cause of the rest is unknown. This sample is represented by around 110,000 clones; 80% to 95% of them were singletons. The ten largest clones take up approximately 1.2% of the sample. Here the sequenced sample was CD4+ or CD8+ T cells sorted from blood, taken in a trial of the OX40 agonist ivuxolimab. The origin of the receptors is an adult with an advanced solid tumor such as melanoma, head and neck, liver or kidney cancer.

This clone has a single count. The rearrangement joins TRBV7-6 to TRBJ1-1; perhaps TRBD1 as D (5 bases). The V and J ends lost 5 bases and 3 bases respectively, with 7 bases between them. The CDR3 has 12 residues. Germline V gene sequence: CDR1 SGHVS, CDR2 FNYEAQ. CDR3 sequence: CASSRGDTEAFF. The CDR3 DNA reads as TGTGCCAGCAGCCGAGGGGACACTGAAGCTTTCTTT.

The gene calls are TRBV4-3 and TRBJ2-1, with D perhaps TRBD1 or TRBD2 (5 bases each). The CDR3 contains 16 residues. V was trimmed by 0 bases and J by 2 bases, leaving 11 bases between them. Germline CDR1 and CDR2: LGHNA and YSLEER. DNA for the CDR3: TGCGCCAGCAGCCAAGAAACCGGGGCCGCCTACAATGAGCAGTTCTTC. Its translation is CASSQETGAAYNEQFF.

The chain combines TRBV7-2 with TRBJ1-5; 9 nucleotides line up with TRBD1. Germline lookup yields CDR1 SGHTA and CDR2 FQGNSA. This CDR3 has 14 residues. Unmatched junction bases numbered 5, after V lost 4 bases and J lost 7 bases. The CDR3 loop is CASSSQGARQPQHF. As DNA, the CDR3 is TGTGCCAGCAGCTCACAGGGGGCAAGGCAGCCCCAGCATTTT. Supplemented by reference TRBV7-2 and TRBJ1-5, the full variable domain reads GAGVSQSPSNKVTEKGKDVELRCDPISGHTALYWYRQSLGQGLEFLIYFQGNSAPDKSGLPSDRFSAERTGGSVSTLTIQRTQQEDSAVYLCASSSQGARQPQHFGDGTRLSIL.

The gene calls are TRBV30 and TRBJ1-1; 7 positions match TRBD1. This CDR3 has 12 amino acids. The germline V gene encodes CDR1 GTSNPN and CDR2 SVGIG (reference sequence). Unmatched junction bases numbered 4, after V lost 6 bases and J lost 3 bases. The DNA of the CDR3 is TGTGCCTGCTACAGGGGCCACACTGAAGCTTTCTTT. This gives the protein CACYRGHTEAFF.

This clone was seen a single time. The chain recombines TRBV9 with TRBJ1-2; 7 bases map to TRBD1. This CDR3 has 15 amino acids. The germline V gene encodes CDR1 SGDLS and CDR2 YYNGEE. The ends lost 5 bases at V and 2 bases at J; junction bases unmatched: 9. CDR3 loop: CASRESSGGNYGYTF. The CDR3 DNA reads as TGTGCCAGCAGAGAATCCTCAGGGGGGAACTATGGCTACACCTTC.

The gene calls are TRBV5-1 and TRBJ2-1, with a tentative D call TRBD1 (6 bases). The CDR3 is made up of 17 amino acids. V was clipped by 0 bases and J by 0 bases, with 13 bases between them. Germline V lookup: CDR1 SGHRS, CDR2 YFSETQ. CDR3 protein: CASSLARGRYSYNEQFF. In DNA form, the CDR3 reads TGCGCCAGCAGCTTGGCCAGGGGACGGTACTCCTACAATGAGCAGTTCTTC.

This sequence joins TRBV5-4 and TRBJ2-5, with D perhaps TRBD1 or TRBD2 (6 bases each). The J call is uncertain, as TRBJ2-7 better fits the DNA end. CDR1 and CDR2 from the germline V gene are SGHNT and YYREEE (reference sequence). This CDR3 contains 15 residues. This CDR3 is CASSFYREVENEQYF. DNA of the CDR3: TGTGCCAGCAGCTTTTACAGGGAGGTCGAAAACGAGCAGTACTTC.

This chain uses TRBV5-1 with TRBJ2-4; the match to TRBD1 covers 8 bases. This CDR3 contains 14 residues. CDR1 and CDR2 from the germline V gene are SGHRS and YFSETQ. V lost 0 bases and J lost 6; bases outside the gene matches: 2. CDR3 amino acids: CASSLVQGANIQYF. In nucleotides, the CDR3 is TGCGCCAGCAGCTTGGTTCAGGGGGCAAACATTCAGTACTTC. Looking up the rest from reference TRBV5-1 and TRBJ2-4 gives the full variable domain: KAGVTQTPRYLIKTRGQQVTLSCSPISGHRSVSWYQQTPGQGLQFLFEYFSETQRNKGNFPGRFSGRQFSNSRSEMNVSTLELGDSALYLCASSLVQGANIQYFGAGTRLSVL.

The chain carries TRBV10-2 and TRBJ1-5, with D uncertain. This CDR3 is 13 amino acids long. Looked up from germline, CDR1 is WSHSY and CDR2 is SAAADI. The V gene lost 7 bases and the J gene lost 4 bases, with 11 bases spanning the gap. The CDR3 bases are TGCGCCAGCAAAGCCACGGTTAATCAGCCCCAGCATTTT. It yields the protein CASKATVNQPQHF.

The V call is TRBV6-5, the J call TRBJ1-1; D not resolved. The CDR3 runs to 13 residues. V lost 7 bases to trimming and J lost 1 base, with 10 bases between them. Germline V gives CDR1 MNHEY, CDR2 SVGAGI. The chain's CDR3 is CASKGQPNTEAFF. DNA of the CDR3: TGTGCCAGCAAGGGTCAGCCGAACACTGAAGCTTTCTTT.

The chain recombines TRBV2 with TRBJ1-2; D gene ambiguous. The CDR3 contains 14 residues. Trimming stripped 7 bases from V and 0 bases from J, with 12 bases between. Per germline, CDR1 SNHLY and CDR2 FYNNEI. CDR3 sequence (DNA): TGTGCCAGCAAAGGAGCAATCTCTAACTATGGCTACACCTTC. Protein: CASKGAISNYGYTF.

The chain is built from TRBV6-5 and TRBJ1-4; D gene ambiguous. V was shortened by 0 bases and J by 6 bases, with 5 bases between the two germline ends. The length of the CDR3 is 13 residues. Per germline, CDR1 MNHEY and CDR2 SVGAGI. The CDR3 DNA reads as TGTGCCAGCAGTTACTCCAAAGATGAAAAACTGTTTTTT. The encoded protein is CASSYSKDEKLFF.

This rearrangement joins TRBV5-1 to TRBJ1-2; no clear D. Trimming shortened V by 7 bases and J by 0 bases, and 13 bases separated the two germline ends. In germline, CDR1 is SGHRS, CDR2 YFSETQ. The CDR3 consists of 14 residues. CDR3 sequence: CASRSTTTNYGYTF. The CDR3 DNA reads as TGCGCCAGCCGCTCGACAACAACTAACTATGGCTACACCTTC.

The rearrangement uses TRBV7-3 and TRBJ2-1; D is ambiguous. Trimming left V 5 bases short and J 3 bases short, with 8 bases between. Germline V gene sequence: CDR1 SGHTA, CDR2 FQGTGA. The CDR3 length is 13 residues. CDR3 DNA sequence: TGTGCCAGCAGCCTCGACATCTACAATGAGCAGTTCTTC. Residues: CASSLDIYNEQFF.

J is TRBJ2-7 and V is TRBV5-6; 10 bases line up with TRBD2. The CDR3 extends over 15 amino acids. V lost 4 bases, J lost 4 bases, and 8 bases stayed unmatched. Per germline, CDR1 SGHDT and CDR2 YYEEEE. In DNA form, the CDR3 reads TGTGCCAGCAGCCTCGGACTAGCGGACCAGTACGAGCAGTACTTC. Amino acids: CASSLGLADQYEQYF.

The chain has TRBV5-1 and TRBJ1-1; unclear D gene. This CDR3 spans 14 amino acids. Trimming removed 0 bases at V and 4 bases at J, with 10 bases between. Per the germline V gene, CDR1 is SGHRS and CDR2 is YFSETQ. CDR3 DNA sequence: TGCGCCAGCAGCTTGGCCTCGGGGAGCACTGAAGCTTTCTTT. Its protein is CASSLASGSTEAFF.

The chain is built from TRBV2 and TRBJ1-4; TRBD1 aligns across 10 bases. The trim removed 4 bases at V and 6 bases at J, leaving 5 bases unmatched. Per the germline V gene, CDR1 is SNHLY and CDR2 is FYNNEI. This CDR3 region has 15 residues. For the CDR3, the DNA is TGTGCCAGCAGTGGGGACAGGGGAGGCGATGAAAAACTGTTTTTT. It codes for CASSGDRGGDEKLFF.

The rearrangement joins TRBV28 to TRBJ1-1, with 8 bases aligning to TRBD1. V lost 3 bases, J lost 5 bases, and 5 bases stayed unmatched. The length of the CDR3 is 14 residues. The germline V gene has CDR1 MDHEN and CDR2 SYDVKM. The CDR3 spells CASSLSRQGTEAFF. The CDR3 region has the DNA TGTGCCAGCAGTTTGAGCCGACAGGGGACTGAAGCTTTCTTT.

J is TRBJ2-3 and V is TRBV5-1; 7 positions agree with TRBD2. V shed 2 bases, J shed 1 base, and the junction held 4 bases outside the gene matches. The CDR3 has 15 amino acids. From germline, CDR1 is SGHRS and CDR2 YFSETQ. In nucleotides, the CDR3 is TGCGCCAGCAGCTTTCAGCGGGAAGGCACAGATACGCAGTATTTT. Encoded protein: CASSFQREGTDTQYF.

This clone has more than one count but fewer than ten. This sequence joins TRBV7-9 and TRBJ1-1, with 7 bases fitting TRBD1. Germline CDR1 SEHNR, CDR2 FQNEAQ (reference sequence). The CDR3 loop spans 17 amino acids. Trimming cost V 10 bases and J 1 base; bases outside gene matches: 18. The CDR3 coding sequence is TGTGCCACCCTTAGAGGGCAGGGGGATAAATCGAACACTGAAGCTTTCTTT. Translating it yields CATLRGQGDKSNTEAFF.

The chain carries TRBV6-1 and TRBJ1-2; D ambiguous. The V gene's germline CDR1 is MNHNS and CDR2 SASEGT. Trimming took off 3 bases at V and 3 bases at J, with 8 bases between the two ends. This CDR3 comprises 13 residues. The CDR3 DNA follows: TGTGCCAGCAGTGAGGTGGGGTACTATGGCTACACCTTC. It codes for CASSEVGYYGYTF.

The J gene is TRBJ2-1, the V gene TRBV7-9, with TRBD2 identical over 10 bases. The germline V gene has CDR1 SEHNR and CDR2 FQNEAQ (reference sequence). The CDR3 loop spans 14 amino acids. After removal of 11 bases from V and 3 bases from J, the junction contained 7 bases not matched to a gene. The DNA of the CDR3 is TGTGCCCACCCGGGGACTAGCGTCTACAATGAGCAGTTCTTC. Encoded protein: CAHPGTSVYNEQFF.

The CDR3 bases are TGTGCCACCAGCAGAGGCAGGGCGGGCAATCAGCCCCAGCATTTT. This codes for CATSRGRAGNQPQHF. This sequence joins TRBV15 and TRBJ1-5; D is perhaps TRBD1 (5 bases). Germline loops: CDR1 LNHNV, CDR2 YYDKDF (reference sequence). There are 15 residues in the CDR3. Trimming cost V 1 base and J 2 bases, with 9 bases left between them. Full variable domain (rest looked up from reference TRBV15 and TRBJ1-5): DAMVIQNPRYQVTQFGKPVTLSCSQTLNHNVMYWYQQKSSQAPKLLFHYYDKDFNNEADTPDNFQSRRPNTSFCFLDIRSPGLGDTAMYLCATSRGRAGNQPQHFGDGTRLSIL.

CDR3 residues: CASSLASGRAGTEAFF. CDR3 nucleotides: TGTGCCAGCAGCTTAGCGAGTGGTAGGGCGGGCACTGAAGCTTTCTTT. The V gene is TRBV7-9, the J gene TRBJ1-1, with D unclear. The germline V gene encodes CDR1 SEHNR and CDR2 FQNEAQ (reference sequence). Trimming stripped 0 bases from V and 4 bases from J, with 15 bases between. The CDR3 loop spans 16 amino acids.

The chain carries TRBV30 and TRBJ1-2; D might be TRBD1 (5 bases). CDR1 and CDR2 from the germline V gene are GTSNPN and SVGIG (reference sequence). V lost 4 bases to trimming and J lost 4 bases, with 13 bases between them. The CDR3 runs to 13 residues. The CDR3 protein is CAWTDGDSYGYTF. In nucleotides, the CDR3 is TGTGCCTGGACCGACGGGGACTCCTATGGCTACACCTTC. Supplemented by reference TRBV30 and TRBJ1-2, the full variable domain reads SQTIHQWPATLVQPVGSPLSLECTVEGTSNPNLYWYRQAAGRGLQLLFYSVGIGQISSEVPQNLSASRPQDRQFILSSKKLLLSDSGFYLCAWTDGDSYGYTFGSGTRLTVV.